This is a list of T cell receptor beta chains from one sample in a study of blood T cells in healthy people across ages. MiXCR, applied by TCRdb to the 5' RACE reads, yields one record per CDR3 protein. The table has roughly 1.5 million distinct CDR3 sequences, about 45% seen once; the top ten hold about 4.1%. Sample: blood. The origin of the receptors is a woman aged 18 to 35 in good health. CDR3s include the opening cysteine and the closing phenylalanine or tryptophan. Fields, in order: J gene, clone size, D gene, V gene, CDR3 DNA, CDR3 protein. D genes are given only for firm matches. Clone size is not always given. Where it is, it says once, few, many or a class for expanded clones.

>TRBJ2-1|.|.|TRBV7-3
TGTGCCAGCAGCTTGGGGGCGTCTGATTACAATGAGCAGTTCTTC
CASSLGASDYNEQFF
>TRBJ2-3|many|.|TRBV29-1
TGCAGCGTCCGGGACTTGACAGATACGCAGTATTTT
CSVRDLTDTQYF
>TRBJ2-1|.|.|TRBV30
TGTGCCTGGAGTAGATCCTTAGGGGTCAATGAGCAGTTCTTC
CAWSRSLGVNEQFF
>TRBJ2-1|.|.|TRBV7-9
TGTGCCAGCAGCTCGGTAAGGACTGCCCCTAACAATGAGCAGTTCTTC
CASSSVRTAPNNEQFF
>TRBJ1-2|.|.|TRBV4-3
TGCGCCAGCAGCCAATCGGCAGGGTACTATGGCTACACCTTC
CASSQSAGYYGYTF
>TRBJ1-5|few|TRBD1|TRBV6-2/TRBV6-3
TGTGCCAGCAGTTGGACAGGGCAAGCCAATCAGCCCCAGCATTTT
CASSWTGQANQPQHF
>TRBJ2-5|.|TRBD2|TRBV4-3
TGCGCCAGCAGCCAAGACCTGGTAGCGGGTTCACGGCAAGAGACCCAGTACTTC
CASSQDLVAGSRQETQYF
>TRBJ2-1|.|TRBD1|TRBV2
TGTGCCAGCAGCGGGGACAGATTCAATGAGCAGTTCTTC
CASSGDRFNEQFF
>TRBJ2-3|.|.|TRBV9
TGTGCCAGCAGCGTAGCGGTCACGGACACAGATACGCAGTATTTT
CASSVAVTDTDTQYF
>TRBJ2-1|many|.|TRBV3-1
TGTGCCAGCAGCCAAGTTAACAATGAGCAGTTCTTC
CASSQVNNEQFF
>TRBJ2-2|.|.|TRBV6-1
TGCGCCAGCACCTTCTCAGTGTTCCCCGGGGAGCTGTTTTTT
CASTFSVFPGELFF
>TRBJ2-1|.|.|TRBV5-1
TGCGCCAGCAGCCTAGACAGGGTCGGAGGGAATGAGCAGTTCTTC
CASSLDRVGGNEQFF
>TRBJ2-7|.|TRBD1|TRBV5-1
TGCGCCAGCAGCTACGGACAGGGGTTGCCCTACGAGCAGTACTTC
CASSYGQGLPYEQYF
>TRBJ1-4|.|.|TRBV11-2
TGTGCCAGCAGCCGGGTCTCAGCAAATGAAAAACTGTTTTTT
CASSRVSANEKLFF
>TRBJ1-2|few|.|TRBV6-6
TGTGCCGCGGGAGCAGCGACTAACTATGGCTACACCTTC
CAAGAATNYGYTF
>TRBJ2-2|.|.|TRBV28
TGTGCCAGCAACCGGTGGGCCGGGGAGCTGTTTTTT
CASNRWAGELFF
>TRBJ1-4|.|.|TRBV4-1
TGCGCCAGCAGCCAAGTGATGGTAGTGACATACGAAAAACTGTTTTTT
CASSQVMVVTYEKLFF
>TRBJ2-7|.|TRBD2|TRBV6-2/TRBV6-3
TGTGCCAGCAGTTACGGTCCGAGCGGGGTTACCTACAATGAGCAGTACTTC
CASSYGPSGVTYNEQYF
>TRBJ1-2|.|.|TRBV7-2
TGTGCCAGCAGCTCATACGCGGTCGGAGGCTACACCTTC
CASSSYAVGGYTF
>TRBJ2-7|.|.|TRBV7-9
TGTGCCAGCAGCTTAGCAAGCCCGGTCTACGAGCAGTACTTC
CASSLASPVYEQYF
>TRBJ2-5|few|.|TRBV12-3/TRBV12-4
TGTGCCAGCAGTTTCACGGTGCGAGAGACCCAGTACTTC
CASSFTVRETQYF
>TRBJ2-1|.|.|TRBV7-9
TGTGCCAGCAGCCGTCCCTTATACAATGAGCAGTTCTTC
CASSRPLYNEQFF
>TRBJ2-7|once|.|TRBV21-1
TGCCGGGGCGGGGAGGATTTGTCCGAGCAGTACTTC
CRGGEDLSEQYF
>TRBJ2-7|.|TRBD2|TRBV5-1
TGCGCCAGCAGCCGAGGGACTAGCGGGCTTTCCTACAATGAGCAGTACTTC
CASSRGTSGLSYNEQYF
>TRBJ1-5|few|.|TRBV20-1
TGCAGTGCTACAGGGAATTGGAATCAGCCCCAGCATTTT
CSATGNWNQPQHF
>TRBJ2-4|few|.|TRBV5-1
TGCGCCAGCAGCTTGGGGTCGGACATTCAGTACTTC
CASSLGSDIQYF
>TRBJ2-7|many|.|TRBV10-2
TGCGCCAGCAGTGACCGGGCGGGAAGGACCTACGAGCAGTACTTC
CASSDRAGRTYEQYF